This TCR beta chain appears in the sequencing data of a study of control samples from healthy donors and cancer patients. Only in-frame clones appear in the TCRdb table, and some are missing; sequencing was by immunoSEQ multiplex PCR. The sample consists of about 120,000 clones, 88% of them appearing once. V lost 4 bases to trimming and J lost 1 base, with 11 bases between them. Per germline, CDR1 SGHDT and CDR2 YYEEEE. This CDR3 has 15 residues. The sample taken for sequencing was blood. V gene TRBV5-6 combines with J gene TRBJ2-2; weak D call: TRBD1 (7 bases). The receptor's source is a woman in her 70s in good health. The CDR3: CASSRQGGNTGELFF. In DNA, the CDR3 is TGTGCCAGCAGCCGGCAGGGGGGGAACACCGGGGAGCTGTTTTTT.